The 27 T cell receptor beta chains given below trace back to one sample, sequenced in a study of blood T cell repertoires in COVID-19. Sequenced by immunoSEQ multiplex PCR; TCRdb stores in-frame clones only, minus some. The table shows about 150,000 clones, with roughly 84% occurring only once. What was sequenced was peripheral blood. Receptor source: a man aged 18 to 35 with active or convalescent COVID-19.

The chain joins TRBV7-6 to TRBJ2-2; possible D gene TRBD2, 5 bases. The CDR3 totals 17 residues. Germline CDR1 and CDR2: SGHVS and FNYEAQ. V was cut by 3 bases and J by 6 bases, with 20 bases left in between. The CDR3 DNA sequence: TGTGCCAGCAGCTTCTTTGGACCCTCTCGGGGATCCGGGGAGCTGTTTTTT. Translation: CASSFFGPSRGSGELFF.

This clone was found a few times. A read error may produce the germline difference seen at one junction end. The CDR3 here is CSAELGALNTEAFF. The DNA of the CDR3 is TGCAGCGCTGAACTAGGGGCTCTGAACACTGAAGCTTTCTTT. The V and J genes are TRBV29-1 and TRBJ1-1; TRBD1 is a possible D gene (5 bases). This CDR3 comprises 14 residues. Per the germline V gene, CDR1 is SQVTM and CDR2 is ANQGSEA.

Points on this clone: Other DNA sequences in the sample encode the same CDR3. The gene calls are TRBV18 and TRBJ2-5; D not certain. The CDR3 sequence is 12 residues long. Trimming took off 0 bases at V and 5 bases at J, with 4 bases between the two ends. CDR1 KGHSH and CDR2 LQKENI come from the germline V gene. CDR3 region: CASSPPEETQYF. CDR3 coding DNA: TGTGCCAGCTCACCACCGGAGGAGACCCAGTACTTC. The entire variable domain, with the rest obtained from reference TRBV18 and TRBJ2-5, is as follows: NAGVMQNPRHLVRRRGQEARLRCSPMKGHSHVYWYRQLPEEGLKFMVYLQKENIIDESGMPKERFSAEFPKEGPSILRIQQVVRGDSAAYFCASSPPEETQYFGPGTRLLVL.

This clone was observed a handful of times. The chain employs TRBV28 and TRBJ1-6; 7 positions match TRBD1. CDR1 is MDHEN, CDR2 SYDVKM, per germline. V lost 4 bases to trimming and J lost 5 bases; unmatched junction nucleotides: 14. The CDR3 runs to 18 residues. The CDR3 coding sequence is TGTGCCAGCAGTTCCACCCTCCTACAAGGGACAGATAATTCACCCCTCCACTTT. Encoded protein: CASSSTLLQGTDNSPLHF.

J is TRBJ1-1 and V is TRBV19, with 9 bases identical to TRBD1. V was clipped by 5 bases and J by 3 bases; unmatched bases: 10. The CDR3 sequence is 16 residues long. Looked up from germline, CDR1 is LNHDA and CDR2 is SQIVND (reference sequence). The CDR3 DNA follows: TGTGCCAGTAGTCCCTGGGACAGGGTGGGGTACACTGAAGCTTTCTTT. Translated, it gives CASSPWDRVGYTEAFF.

This rearrangement joins TRBV18 to TRBJ1-3, with 8 positions matching TRBD1. CDR1 KGHSH and CDR2 LQKENI come from the germline V gene. Germline trimming cut 3 bases from V and 4 bases from J; bases unmatched to any gene: 5. The CDR3 extends over 15 amino acids. CDR3 nucleotide sequence: TGTGCCAGCTCACCGGACAGGGCCTCAGGAAACACCATATATTTT. Protein sequence: CASSPDRASGNTIYF.

The chain carries TRBV4-1 and TRBJ1-1; D possibly corresponds to TRBD1 (5 bases). The germline CDR1 and CDR2 sequences are MGHRA and YSYEKL. The CDR3 is 16 residues long. Trimming stripped 6 bases from V and 0 bases from J, with 17 bases between. The CDR3 here is CASRYAQQVMNTEAFF. In nucleotides, the CDR3 is TGCGCCAGCAGATACGCCCAACAGGTAATGAACACTGAAGCTTTCTTT.

The chain carries TRBV5-1 and TRBJ1-2, with D possibly matching TRBD1 (5 bases). Germline V gene sequence: CDR1 SGHRS, CDR2 YFSETQ. V dropped 3 bases and J dropped 9 bases, with 15 bases sitting between them. CDR3 size: 13 residues. The CDR3 sequence is CASSSAGPRSYTF. In DNA, the CDR3 is TGCGCCAGCAGCTCCGCGGGGCCTCGAAGCTACACCTTC.

This sequence joins TRBV6-2 or TRBV6-3 and TRBJ2-1, with 8 nucleotides matching TRBD2. Germline CDR1 reads MNHEY; CDR2 reads SVGEGT. V dropped 5 bases and J dropped 9; count of bases not matched to a gene: 15. This CDR3 comprises 16 residues. CDR3 sequence (DNA): TGTGCCAGCAGTCCCCTGTTGCTGCGGGAGGCCAGTGAGCAGTTCTTC. It translates to CASSPLLLREASEQFF.

The chain carries TRBV6-6 and TRBJ2-2; 7 bases are shared with TRBD1. There are 13 residues in the CDR3. Germline values: CDR1 MNHNY, CDR2 SVGAGI (reference sequence). J gave up 10 bases and V 6 bases, and 8 bases lay outside the gene matches. As DNA, the CDR3 is TGTGCCAGCAGCTTGAGACAGGGAAAGGAGCTGTTTTTT. It yields the protein CASSLRQGKELFF.

The chain has TRBV4-2 and TRBJ2-2, with 9 bases that match TRBD2. This CDR3 spans 13 amino acids. The V segment lost 5 bases and the J segment 6 bases; nucleotides outside the gene matches: 1. CDR1 LGHNA and CDR2 YNFKEQ come from the germline V gene. DNA of the CDR3: TGTGCCAGCAGCAGGACTAGCGCCGGGGAGCTGTTTTTT. The encoded protein is CASSRTSAGELFF.

The chain couples TRBV6-5 to TRBJ1-1; D unclear. Trimming removed 2 bases from V and 0 bases from J, with 13 bases in between. Germline V gene sequence: CDR1 MNHEY, CDR2 SVGAGI. The CDR3 is 16 residues long. This chain's CDR3 is CASSYTHREVNTEAFF. In nucleotides, the CDR3 is TGTGCCAGCAGTTACACCCACCGGGAGGTGAACACTGAAGCTTTCTTT.

CDR3 residues: CASSRGTFNEQFF. Written as DNA, the CDR3 is TGTGCCAGCAGCCGAGGGACTTTTAATGAGCAGTTCTTC. This chain links TRBV5-4 with TRBJ2-1; maybe TRBD2 (6 bases). The CDR3 extends over 13 amino acids. Trimming stripped 4 bases from V and 7 bases from J, with 12 bases between. Germline CDR1 is SGHNT and CDR2 is YYREEE (reference sequence). Using reference TRBV5-4 and TRBJ2-1 for the parts outside the CDR3, the full variable domain is ETGVTQSPTHLIKTRGQQVTLRCSSQSGHNTVSWYQQALGQGPQFIFQYYREEENGRGNFPPRFSGLQFPNYSSELNVNALELDDSALYLCASSRGTFNEQFFGPGTRLTVL.

This sequence joins TRBV3-1 (or the pseudogene TRBV3-2) and TRBJ2-5, with TRBD1 identical over 9 bases. V shed 6 bases, J shed 2 bases, and the junction held 7 bases outside the gene matches. From germline, CDR1 is LGHDT and CDR2 YNNKEL (reference sequence). The CDR3 covers 15 residues. The CDR3 protein is CASRPAGTGQETQYF. DNA for the CDR3: TGTGCCAGCAGGCCTGCCGGGACAGGGCAAGAGACCCAGTACTTC.

The chain recombines TRBV29-1 with TRBJ2-3; 8 bases line up with TRBD2. The V gene's germline CDR1 is SQVTM and CDR2 ANQGSEA. There are 14 residues in the CDR3. With 6 bases clipped from V and 4 bases from J, the junction kept 9 bases outside the gene matches. The CDR3 loop reads CSVGAGVRPDTQYF. CDR3 nucleotide sequence: TGCAGCGTCGGAGCGGGAGTTCGCCCAGATACGCAGTATTTT.

This clone was seen repeatedly, ten times or more. V is TRBV4-1 and J is TRBJ1-1, with 7 bases identical to TRBD1. Looked up from germline, CDR1 is MGHRA and CDR2 is YSYEKL. The CDR3 has 15 amino acids. Losses at the gene ends were 4 bases for V and 0 bases for J; bases not matched to a gene: 5. CDR3 DNA sequence: TGCGCCAGCAGCCTGGGGACAGATATGAACACTGAAGCTTTCTTT. Its protein product is CASSLGTDMNTEAFF.

This clone was seen just once. The chain combines TRBV18 with TRBJ1-2, with 8 bases fitting TRBD1. J was trimmed by 4 bases and V by 4 bases; bases with no gene match: 11. This CDR3 has 16 residues. Germline CDR1 reads KGHSH; CDR2 reads LQKENI. CDR3 bases: TGTGCCAGCTCACTTTCCTTACAGGGGGATAGCTATGGCTACACCTTC. It yields the protein CASSLSLQGDSYGYTF.

This chain connects TRBV4-1 to TRBJ2-7; D might be TRBD2 (7 bases). Germline V lookup: CDR1 MGHRA, CDR2 YSYEKL. The CDR3 sequence is 17 residues long. The V and J ends lost 4 bases and 5 bases respectively, with 24 bases between them. The CDR3 nucleotides are TGCGCCAGCAGCCCAACCTTTTCGGGGGGCCGATCCCACGAGCAGTACTTC. It translates to CASSPTFSGGRSHEQYF.

The chain uses TRBV5-5 and TRBJ2-7; 7 bases map to TRBD2. The germline gives CDR1 SGHKS, CDR2 YYEKEE (reference sequence). V shed 4 bases and J 3 bases; nucleotides not matched to a gene: 4. The CDR3 is made up of 13 amino acids. The CDR3, as DNA: TGTGCCAGCAGCGTAGGACTAGTCTACGAGCAGTACTTC. It specifies CASSVGLVYEQYF.

V usage is TRBV18 and J usage is TRBJ2-3, with TRBD2 matching over 13 bases. From germline, CDR1 is KGHSH and CDR2 LQKENI. The trim removed 3 bases at V and 4 bases at J, leaving 10 bases unmatched. CDR3 size: 18 residues. CDR3 protein: CASSPRTSGSDWADTQYF. In DNA form, the CDR3 reads TGTGCCAGCTCACCGAGGACTAGCGGGAGCGACTGGGCAGATACGCAGTATTTT.

The CDR3 loop reads CASSWGQGDQETQYF. The CDR3 DNA reads as TGTGCCAGCAGCTGGGGACAGGGGGACCAAGAGACCCAGTACTTC. This chain connects TRBV7-9 to TRBJ2-5; 11 bases agree with TRBD1. Germline lookup yields CDR1 SEHNR and CDR2 FQNEAQ (reference sequence). The junction had 1 base not matched to a gene; V was cut back by 4 bases and J by 0 bases. There are 15 residues in the CDR3.

The rearrangement uses TRBV5-1 and TRBJ2-1; TRBD2 matches 7 bases. This CDR3 region has 15 residues. Unmatched junction bases numbered 4, after V lost 0 bases and J lost 4 bases. Germline-derived CDR1 and CDR2 are SGHRS and YFSETQ. The chain's CDR3 is CASSLVAGVYNEQFF. The DNA for the CDR3 is TGCGCCAGCAGCTTGGTTGCGGGGGTGTACAATGAGCAGTTCTTC.

The J gene is TRBJ1-2, the V gene TRBV29-1; D is possibly TRBD1 (5 bases). The CDR3 is 14 residues long. Germline loops: CDR1 SQVTM, CDR2 ANQGSEA. The ends were cut back, 3 bases at V and 2 bases at J, with 13 bases in the middle. The CDR3 loop reads CSVEDVGGNYGYTF. The CDR3 DNA reads TGCAGCGTTGAGGACGTGGGGGGGAACTATGGCTACACCTTC. The entire variable domain, with the rest obtained from reference TRBV29-1 and TRBJ1-2, is as follows: SAVISQKPSRDICQRGTSLTIQCQVDSQVTMMFWYRQQPGQSLTLIATANQGSEATYESGFVIDKFPISRPNLTFSTLTVSNMSPEDSSIYLCSVEDVGGNYGYTFGSGTRLTVV.

V usage is TRBV6-6 and J usage is TRBJ2-2; 9 bases match TRBD2. The length of the CDR3 is 15 residues. With V trimmed by 5 bases and J by 4 bases, 5 bases remained unmatched. Germline CDR1 and CDR2: MNHNY and SVGAGI (reference sequence). In DNA, the CDR3 is TGTGCCAGCAGTCGATCTAGCGGGATCACCGGGGAGCTGTTTTTT. It yields the protein CASSRSSGITGELFF.

This clone was seen more than once but under ten times. The V call is TRBV24-1, the J call TRBJ2-3; 11 bases align to TRBD2. The germline gives CDR1 KGHDR, CDR2 SFDVKD. The V segment lost 4 bases and the J segment 5 bases; nucleotides outside the gene matches: 4. The CDR3 has 15 amino acids. The CDR3 coding sequence is TGTGCCACCAGTGACTTTAGCGGGAGGGAAGATACGCAGTATTTT. It yields the protein CATSDFSGREDTQYF.

The J gene is TRBJ2-1, the V gene TRBV27, with D tentatively TRBD1 (5 bases). V lost 6 bases and J 3 bases, leaving 12 bases between the germline ends. Germline V gene data show CDR1 as MNHEY and CDR2 as SMNVEV (reference sequence). This CDR3 is built from 14 residues. The DNA for the CDR3 is TGTGCCAGCAGCCTTGACAGAATCTACAATGAGCAGTTCTTC. This translates into CASSLDRIYNEQFF.

This rearrangement joins TRBV7-8 to TRBJ1-2; TRBD1 aligns across 11 bases. The V segment lost 0 bases and the J segment 0 bases; nucleotides outside the gene matches: 9. Looked up from germline, CDR1 is SGHVS and CDR2 is FQNEAQ. The CDR3 has 19 residues. This chain's CDR3 is CASSLAPGTGGLANYGYTF. CDR3 nucleotide sequence: TGTGCCAGCAGCTTAGCGCCCGGGACAGGGGGATTAGCTAACTATGGCTACACCTTC.